A single T cell receptor (beta chain) is shown here with its context. The data derive from a study of blood T cell repertoires in COVID-19. The table came from immunoSEQ multiplex PCR; TCRdb's copy has only in-frame clones and leaves some out. Here the sample spans approximately 100,000 clones, about nine tenths being singletons. CDR1 and CDR2 from the germline V gene are SGHRS and YFSETQ. This CDR3 contains 14 residues. V lost 4 bases to trimming and J lost 7 bases; unmatched junction nucleotides: 7. This clonotype was sampled from a man aged 50 to 60 with acute or convalescent COVID-19. Specimen: peripheral blood. The chain uses TRBV5-1 and TRBJ2-3, with TRBD1 matching 9 bases. In DNA form, the CDR3 reads TGCGCCAGCAGCCCCCTGGACAGGGGAAATACGCAGTATTTT. Protein sequence: CASSPLDRGNTQYF.